This entry lists 23 T cell receptor beta chains sequenced from one sample in a study of CD4+ T cells in melanoma (dated by TCRdb to the early 2020s). The receptor library was made with the immunoSEQ multiplex PCR assay. TCRdb stores this immuneACCESS table with in-frame sequences only. Part of the clones is absent; in the studies checked, under half of the shortfall reflects unresolved V genes, and no reason is known for the rest. This sample has over 100,000 clones in its table, and about 90% of those were observed once. 2.5% to 3.5% of the sample goes to the ten largest clones. The sample comprised peripheral blood. The receptors were sampled from a human donor with melanoma.

This chain's CDR3 is CASSPRQGAQIGELFF. CDR3 DNA: TGTGCCAGCTCACCACGACAGGGGGCGCAGATCGGGGAGCTGTTTTTT. The rearrangement links TRBV18 to TRBJ2-2, with 10 bases identical to TRBD1. The CDR3 length is 16 residues. J gave up 7 bases and V 1 base, and 6 bases lay outside the gene matches. Germline CDR1 KGHSH, CDR2 LQKENI.

The chain recombines TRBV4-3 with TRBJ2-1; TRBD2 matches at 14 bases. The junction had 14 bases not matched to a gene; V was cut back by 0 bases and J by 16 bases. CDR1 LGHNA and CDR2 YSLEER come from the germline V gene. There are 17 residues in the CDR3. The CDR3, as DNA: TGCGCCAGCAGCCAAGATTGGGGGACTAGCGGGAGTAGAGGTAGATTCTTC. Its translation is CASSQDWGTSGSRGRFF.

The rearrangement joins TRBV2 to TRBJ1-3; a possible D gene is TRBD1 (5 bases). The CDR3 has 16 residues. The V and J ends lost 6 bases and 3 bases respectively, with 18 bases between them. Germline V gene lookup returns CDR1 SNHLY and CDR2 FYNNEI. The CDR3: CASRRPTGEDGNTIYF. The CDR3 coding sequence is TGTGCCAGCAGGCGTCCCACGGGGGAGGATGGAAACACCATATATTTT.

The rearrangement links TRBV28 to TRBJ1-4; D call uncertain. Deletions cut 8 bases from V and 0 bases from J, with 4 bases between. Germline lookup yields CDR1 MDHEN and CDR2 SYDVKM. This CDR3 spans 12 amino acids. CDR3 loop: CASRSTNEKLFF. The CDR3 DNA reads TGTGCCAGCCGATCAACTAATGAAAAACTGTTTTTT.

The chain recombines TRBV5-4 with TRBJ2-1; 11 bases align to TRBD2. This CDR3 contains 15 residues. Germline lookup yields CDR1 SGHNT and CDR2 YYREEE (reference sequence). Trimming at V came to 3 bases and at J to 4 bases, leaving 3 bases not matched to a gene. The CDR3 protein is CASSSTSGRYNEQFF. The CDR3 DNA reads TGTGCCAGCAGCTCTACTAGCGGGAGATACAATGAGCAGTTCTTC. The full variable domain, with the rest looked up from reference TRBV5-4 and TRBJ2-1, is ETGVTQSPTHLIKTRGQQVTLRCSSQSGHNTVSWYQQALGQGPQFIFQYYREEENGRGNFPPRFSGLQFPNYSSELNVNALELDDSALYLCASSSTSGRYNEQFFGPGTRLTVL.

The chain recombines TRBV27 with TRBJ2-3; the D gene could be TRBD1 or TRBD2 (5 bases each). V gave up 2 bases and J gave up 6 bases, with 9 bases separating them. Germline V CDR1 and CDR2: MNHEY, SMNVEV (reference sequence). The CDR3 runs to 13 residues. The CDR3 bases are TGTGCCAGCAGTTTACGGGGCCCTGATACGCAGTATTTT. The encoded protein is CASSLRGPDTQYF.

The gene calls are TRBV20-1 and TRBJ1-1; D is perhaps TRBD1 (6 bases). Trimming stripped 5 bases from V and 11 bases from J, with 12 bases between. The CDR3 runs 10 residues. In germline, CDR1 is DFQATT, CDR2 SNEGSKA (reference sequence). The CDR3 DNA reads TGCAGTGCTTATTCAGGGGATGCTTTCTTT. Translating gives CSAYSGDAFF.

The chain combines TRBV18 with TRBJ2-5; a possible D gene is TRBD1 (6 bases). With 3 bases removed from V and 3 bases from J, the gap between germline ends came to 14 bases. The germline CDR1 and CDR2 sequences are KGHSH and LQKENI. This CDR3 has 15 amino acids. For the CDR3, the DNA is TGTGCCAGCTCACCCTTTGACAGGCCTGAAGAGACCCAGTACTTC. This translates into CASSPFDRPEETQYF. Full variable domain (missing parts from reference TRBV18 and TRBJ2-5): NAGVMQNPRHLVRRRGQEARLRCSPMKGHSHVYWYRQLPEEGLKFMVYLQKENIIDESGMPKERFSAEFPKEGPSILRIQQVVRGDSAAYFCASSPFDRPEETQYFGPGTRLLVL.

The chain couples TRBV14 to TRBJ2-1; D might be TRBD2 (6 bases). V gave up 1 base and J gave up 7 bases, with 11 bases separating them. The CDR3 is 14 amino acids. The germline V gene encodes CDR1 SGHDN and CDR2 FVKESK. The CDR3 here is CASSQVLGGNEQFF. The DNA of the CDR3 is TGTGCCAGCAGCCAAGTACTAGGAGGGAATGAGCAGTTCTTC.

A single count supports this clone. The rearrangement links TRBV4-3 to TRBJ1-2, with TRBD1 identical over 7 bases. With V trimmed by 2 bases and J by 8 bases, 8 bases remained unmatched. CDR3 length equals 14 residues. In germline, CDR1 is LGHNA, CDR2 YSLEER. CDR3 in amino acids: CASSQKDRGGGYTF. The CDR3 bases are TGCGCCAGCAGCCAAAAGGACAGAGGGGGCGGCTACACCTTC.

The chain employs TRBV5-1 and TRBJ2-7, with TRBD1 identical over 8 bases. CDR3 length: 12 residues. The V gene's germline CDR1 is SGHRS and CDR2 YFSETQ. The trim removed 2 bases at V and 6 bases at J, leaving 1 base unmatched. The CDR3 DNA sequence: TGCGCCAGCAGCTTCCAGGGGGCCGAGCAGTACTTC. It codes for CASSFQGAEQYF.

The chain joins TRBV28 to TRBJ2-2; 7 nucleotides match TRBD2. CDR1 MDHEN and CDR2 SYDVKM come from the germline V gene. The CDR3 contains 16 residues. Trimming took 7 bases from V and 7 from J; bases not matched to a gene: 15. CDR3 DNA sequence: TGTGCCAGCACCCTTGGGGGGGGAAATACTGGCGGGGAGCTGTTTTTT. Protein sequence: CASTLGGGNTGGELFF.

The chain has TRBV18 and TRBJ1-5, with 7 bases identical to TRBD1. CDR1 KGHSH and CDR2 LQKENI come from the germline V gene. The V gene end was trimmed by 2 bases and the J gene end by 5 bases; junction bases not matched to a gene: 15. The CDR3 has 18 amino acids. The CDR3 DNA reads as TGTGCCAGCTCACCAATCCCCCCGACAGGGTTGGAGGATCAGCCCCAGCATTTT. Encoded protein: CASSPIPPTGLEDQPQHF.

The chain couples TRBV19 to TRBJ2-7; D is ambiguous. The germline gives CDR1 LNHDA, CDR2 SQIVND (reference sequence). The CDR3 loop spans 15 amino acids. Trimming stripped 3 bases from V and 3 bases from J, with 15 bases between. CDR3 amino acids: CASSIDTVRVYEQYF. For the CDR3, the DNA is TGTGCCAGTAGTATTGACACGGTTCGGGTCTACGAGCAGTACTTC. Filled out from reference TRBV19 and TRBJ2-7, the complete variable domain reads DGGITQSPKYLFRKEGQNVTLSCEQNLNHDAMYWYRQDPGQGLRLIYYSQIVNDFQKGDIAEGYSVSREKKESFPLTVTSAQKNPTAFYLCASSIDTVRVYEQYFGPGTRLTVT.

This clone occurred a few times. The CDR3 loop reads CASSFERIQETQYF. For the CDR3, the DNA is TGTGCCAGCAGCTTCGAACGGATCCAAGAGACCCAGTACTTC. This chain joins TRBV5-4 and TRBJ2-5; no clear D. Germline V gene data show CDR1 as SGHNT and CDR2 as YYREEE (reference sequence). This CDR3 is built from 14 residues. V was trimmed by 2 bases and J by 1 base, leaving 9 bases between them.

The CDR3 coding sequence is TGTGCCAGCTCACCAGCCAGCTTCTCCTACGAGCAGTACTTC. Residues: CASSPASFSYEQYF. The gene calls are TRBV18 and TRBJ2-7, with D unresolved. The CDR3 sequence is 14 residues long. V dropped 2 bases and J dropped 0 bases, with 8 bases sitting between them. The germline V gene encodes CDR1 KGHSH and CDR2 LQKENI.

The V gene is TRBV5-4, the J gene TRBJ1-1, with D uncertain. Per germline, CDR1 SGHNT and CDR2 YYREEE (reference sequence). The CDR3 is made up of 12 amino acids. The V end lost 4 bases, the J end lost 7 bases, and 11 bases lay between the germline ends. For the CDR3, the DNA is TGTGCCAGCAGCCGACCTGGTATTGAAGCTTTCTTT. This encodes CASSRPGIEAFF.

The J gene is TRBJ2-3, the V gene TRBV7-8; 10 bases are a match to TRBD1. After removal of 5 bases from V and 4 bases from J, the junction contained 9 bases not matched to a gene. This CDR3 contains 16 residues. Germline V gene data show CDR1 as SGHVS and CDR2 as FQNEAQ. The CDR3 DNA is TGTGCCAGCAGCCCACCTTGGACAGGGGGTGCAGATACGCAGTATTTT. Amino acids: CASSPPWTGGADTQYF.

The chain combines TRBV7-3 with TRBJ2-3, with D perhaps TRBD1 or TRBD2 (5 bases each). V lost 4 bases, J lost 6 bases, and 14 bases lay in between. CDR1 is SGHTA and CDR2 is FQGTGA in the germline V gene. The CDR3 sequence is 14 residues long. The CDR3 here is CASSSDGARDTQYF. CDR3 DNA: TGTGCCAGCAGCTCCGACGGGGCAAGGGATACGCAGTATTTT.

The V and J genes are TRBV28 and TRBJ1-2, with TRBD1 matching over 11 bases. Germline-derived CDR1 and CDR2 are MDHEN and SYDVKM. Trimming cost V 6 bases and J 5 bases; bases outside gene matches: 11. The CDR3 runs 16 residues. The CDR3 coding sequence is TGTGCCAGCAGGCGGACAGGGGGCCAGCCCCTTTATGGCTACACCTTC. This gives the protein CASRRTGGQPLYGYTF.

J is TRBJ2-7 and V is TRBV7-6; no firm D call. Trimming took 1 base from V and 5 from J, leaving 9 bases between them. The CDR3 loop spans 13 amino acids. The V gene's germline CDR1 is SGHVS and CDR2 FNYEAQ. CDR3 DNA: TGTGCCAGCAGCTTAGGTTGGGCTGACGAGCAGTACTTC. Protein: CASSLGWADEQYF.

The J gene is TRBJ1-5, the V gene TRBV5-6; 7 positions match TRBD1. Germline V lookup: CDR1 SGHDT, CDR2 YYEEEE. The CDR3 runs to 15 residues. Losses at the gene ends were 4 bases for V and 6 bases for J; bases not matched to a gene: 10. CDR3 nucleotide sequence: TGTGCCAGCAGCCGGTGGGGCAGGGGGTCTCAGCCCCAGCATTTT. This codes for CASSRWGRGSQPQHF.

This clone came up a few times. The chain couples TRBV7-2 to TRBJ2-6, with no clear D. Looked up from germline, CDR1 is SGHTA and CDR2 is FQGNSA. Trimming stripped 5 bases from V and 5 bases from J, with 13 bases between. The CDR3 length is 15 residues. CDR3 DNA: TGTGCCAGCAGCCAGACGCCGAACTGGGCCAACGTCCTGACTTTC. Residues: CASSQTPNWANVLTF.